There are a few counts of the clone carrying this T cell receptor (beta chain). Primers: 60 Vbeta forward and 13 Jbeta reverse. Sequencing used immunoSEQ multiplex PCR; TCRdb keeps in-frame clones, though not all of them. The sample consists of some 120,000 clones, 80% of them appearing once. The entry originates in a study of cytomegalovirus exposure and HLA in healthy donors. The CDR3 contains 15 residues. The trim removed 3 bases at V and 9 bases at J, leaving 8 bases unmatched. Germline assignment: CDR1 MDHEN and CDR2 SYDVKM. V gene TRBV28 combines with J gene TRBJ2-1; TRBD2 aligns across 10 bases. This receptor was taken from a man aged 40-49 years in good health and CMV-seronegative. The sequencing input was PBMCs. CDR3: CASSFRTSGLPEQFF. CDR3 sequence (DNA): TGTGCCAGCAGTTTTCGGACTAGCGGCCTCCCTGAGCAGTTCTTC.